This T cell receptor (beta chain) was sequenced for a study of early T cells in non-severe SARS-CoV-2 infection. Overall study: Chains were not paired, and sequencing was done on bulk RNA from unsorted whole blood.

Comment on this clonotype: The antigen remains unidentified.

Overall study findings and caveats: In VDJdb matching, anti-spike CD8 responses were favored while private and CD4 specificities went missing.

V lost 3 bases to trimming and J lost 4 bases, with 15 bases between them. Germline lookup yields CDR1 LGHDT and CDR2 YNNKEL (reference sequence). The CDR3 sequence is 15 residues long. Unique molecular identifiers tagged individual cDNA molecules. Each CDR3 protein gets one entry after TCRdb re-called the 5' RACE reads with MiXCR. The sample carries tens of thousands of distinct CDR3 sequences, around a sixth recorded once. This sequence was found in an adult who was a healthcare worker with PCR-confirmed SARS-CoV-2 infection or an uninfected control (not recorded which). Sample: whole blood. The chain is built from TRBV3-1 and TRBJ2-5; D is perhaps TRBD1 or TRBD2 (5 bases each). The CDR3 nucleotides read TGTGCCAGCAGCCATACCGGGACGGAAACAGAGACCCAGTACTTC. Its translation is CASSHTGTETETQYF.